The 2 T cell receptor beta chains listed next were all sequenced from one sample in a study of T-cell memory formation after mild COVID-19. TCRdb recomputed calls from the 5' RACE reads with MiXCR, one row per CDR3 protein. In the table there are about 470,000 distinct CDR3 sequences, 25% of which are singletons. The sequenced sample was PBMCs or a T cell subset sorted from them (not recorded which). These receptors all stem from an adult woman who had mild COVID-19 (a few samples of this study predate the infection). Cell type and time point are not known.

The chain uses TRBV30 and TRBJ2-2; 14 positions match TRBD2. This CDR3 region has 17 residues. The germline V gene encodes CDR1 GTSNPN and CDR2 SVGIG (reference sequence). V was clipped by 5 bases and J by 2 bases; unmatched bases: 7. CDR3 region: CAWVRTSGGFNTGELFF. The CDR3 nucleotides read TGTGCCTGGGTACGGACTAGCGGGGGGTTCAACACCGGGGAGCTGTTTTTT.

In its sample, this clonotype was seen many times. The chain employs TRBV27 and TRBJ2-7, with a weak D call TRBD1 (6 bases). V lost 2 bases and J lost 2, with 10 bases in between. The CDR3 length is 14 residues. Germline loops: CDR1 MNHEY, CDR2 SMNVEV (reference sequence). The CDR3 sequence: CASSLMGTTYEQYF. The CDR3 DNA sequence: TGTGCCAGCAGTTTAATGGGGACAACCTACGAGCAGTACTTC.